These 11 T cell receptor beta chains were sequenced from one sample in a study of CD8+ T cells in alopecia areata (dated by TCRdb to the late 2010s). The library was generated by the immunoSEQ multiplex PCR assay. RNA was extracted from all samples and reverse transcribed into cDNA as template for TCR sequencing. TCRdb retrieved this table from immuneACCESS and kept in-frame rearrangements only. Not all clones are present; in checked studies, unresolved V genes account for under half, and no reason is known for the remainder. This sample gives about 76,000 clones in total; around 30% of them show up just once. In total, the top ten clones hold under 15% of the sample. The time point label corresponds to: four to five weeks on oral tofacitinib. The treatment or condition label, read with the paper, signifies: oral pan-JAK inhibitor, 5-10 mg twice daily. This material consisted of CD8+ T cells sorted from blood, taken at week 4, from a patient treated with tofacitinib. These receptors came from a human donor with alopecia areata.

This chain links TRBV6-6 with TRBJ1-6; maybe TRBD1 (6 bases). The CDR3 covers 13 residues. Germline V CDR1 and CDR2: MNHNY, SVGAGI (reference sequence). The V end lost 8 bases, the J end lost 4 bases, and 9 bases lay between the germline ends. CDR3 DNA: TGTGCCAGCCAGGACAGTTATAATTCACCCCTCCACTTT. As protein: CASQDSYNSPLHF.

CDR3 protein: CATSRAGLGYEQYF. The CDR3 DNA sequence: TGTGCCACCAGCAGAGCTGGGCTAGGGTACGAGCAGTACTTC. V and J are TRBV15 and TRBJ2-7; D not resolved. The CDR3 is 14 amino acids. Germline values: CDR1 LNHNV, CDR2 YYDKDF (reference sequence). The ends were cut back, 1 base at V and 4 bases at J, with 11 bases in the middle.

On this clone itself: Other DNA sequences in the same sample also yield this CDR3. The CDR3 DNA reads TGTGCCAGCAGTTTGGGGGGATCCTACGAGCAGTACTTC. Its translation is CASSLGGSYEQYF. V gene TRBV27 combines with J gene TRBJ2-7; possible D gene TRBD2, 6 bases. V was shortened by 3 bases and J by 1 base, with 7 bases between the two germline ends. The CDR3 length is 13 residues. The germline gives CDR1 MNHEY, CDR2 SMNVEV (reference sequence).

The chain carries TRBV19 and TRBJ2-7, with 10 bases lining up with TRBD2. From germline, CDR1 is LNHDA and CDR2 SQIVND (reference sequence). V trimming: 5 bases; J trimming: 3 bases; junction bases outside the gene matches: 7. The CDR3 totals 15 residues. This chain's CDR3 is CASSSGTSVLYEQYF. CDR3 bases: TGTGCCAGTAGTTCCGGGACTAGCGTTCTCTACGAGCAGTACTTC. The full variable domain, completed using reference TRBV19 and TRBJ2-7, is DGGITQSPKYLFRKEGQNVTLSCEQNLNHDAMYWYRQDPGQGLRLIYYSQIVNDFQKGDIAEGYSVSREKKESFPLTVTSAQKNPTAFYLCASSSGTSVLYEQYFGPGTRLTVT.

The chain uses TRBV4-1 and TRBJ2-2; D possibly corresponds to TRBD2 (5 bases). The CDR3 is 17 amino acids. V gave up 0 bases and J gave up 1 base, with 12 bases separating them. Germline CDR1 reads MGHRA; CDR2 reads YSYEKL. This CDR3 is CASSQDRGFGNTGELFF. CDR3 DNA: TGCGCCAGCAGCCAAGATCGGGGTTTTGGGAACACCGGGGAGCTGTTTTTT.

This clone has only one observation. One end of the junction is discordant with germline, which a read error may explain. The chain combines TRBV25-1 with TRBJ2-7; possible D gene TRBD1, 5 bases. CDR3 length equals 14 residues. Germline loops: CDR1 MGHDK, CDR2 SYGVNS. The CDR3 sequence is CAGSAGAGNGEQYF. The CDR3 bases are TGTGCCGGCAGTGCCGGAGCAGGGAACGGCGAGCAGTACTTC.

This clone occurred a few times. The chain uses TRBV21-1 and TRBJ2-7; TRBD2, as called in the table, went unchecked against the DNA. TRBV21-1 is noted as a pseudogene. The length of the CDR3 is 10 residues. In nucleotides, the CDR3 is TGTGCCAGCAGCAAGAGGGAGCAGTACTTC. It is translated as CASSKREQYF.

The gene calls are TRBV29-1 and TRBJ2-7, with TRBD2 matching 7 bases. Per germline, CDR1 SQVTM and CDR2 ANQGSEA. CDR3 size: 13 residues. Germline trimming cut 3 bases from V and 5 bases from J; bases unmatched to any gene: 7. The CDR3 loop reads CSVDMGEGHEQYF. CDR3 coding DNA: TGCAGCGTTGATATGGGGGAGGGCCACGAGCAGTACTTC.

The chain joins TRBV7-9 to TRBJ2-5; 14 bases align to TRBD2. Germline CDR1 and CDR2: SEHNR and FQNEAQ (reference sequence). The CDR3 is 15 residues long. The V gene end was trimmed by 8 bases and the J gene end by 5 bases; junction bases not matched to a gene: 7. CDR3 loop: CASCPGLAGVETQYF. The CDR3, as DNA: TGTGCCAGCTGTCCGGGACTAGCGGGAGTGGAGACCCAGTACTTC.

The V call is TRBV27, the J call TRBJ2-7; no firm D call. From germline, CDR1 is MNHEY and CDR2 SMNVEV (reference sequence). The CDR3 totals 13 residues. V lost 1 base and J lost 1, with 5 bases in between. The CDR3 DNA follows: TGTGCCAGCAGTTTATACCGATCCTACGAGCAGTACTTC. Translation gives CASSLYRSYEQYF.

This clone was picked up many times. The chain combines TRBV9 with TRBJ2-5; 9 bases are a match to TRBD2. Losses at the gene ends were 2 bases for V and 4 bases for J; bases not matched to a gene: 6. The CDR3 runs to 15 residues. Germline CDR1 reads SGDLS; CDR2 reads YYNGEE. CDR3 DNA: TGTGCCAGCAGCGTCGGTAGCGGGAGTACAGAGACCCAGTACTTC. Residues: CASSVGSGSTETQYF.